One sample yielded the 11 T cell receptor beta chains listed below, sequenced in a study of blood T cell repertoires in COVID-19. Profiled with immunoSEQ multiplex PCR; TCRdb holds only in-frame clones, not every one. In the table there are 84,000 or so clones, under 85% of which are singletons. Material for sequencing was peripheral blood. The receptors were gathered from a human donor in a cohort sampled during active COVID-19.

The rearrangement uses TRBV28 and TRBJ1-6; 10 bases map to TRBD1. Germline CDR1 and CDR2: MDHEN and SYDVKM. This CDR3 is built from 15 residues. Losses at the gene ends were 6 bases for V and 9 bases for J; bases not matched to a gene: 8. DNA of the CDR3: TGTGCCAGCAGGGAATCCGGGACAGGGGTTTCACCCCTCCACTTT. Translated: CASRESGTGVSPLHF.

This chain connects TRBV4-3 to TRBJ1-6, with 9 bases lining up with TRBD1. Germline lookup yields CDR1 LGHNA and CDR2 YSLEER. J was trimmed by 7 bases and V by 0 bases; bases with no gene match: 4. This CDR3 is built from 16 residues. CDR3 nucleotides: TGCGCCAGCAGCCAAGATTACGGGACAGGGAATTCACCCCTCCACTTT. Its protein is CASSQDYGTGNSPLHF.

The chain combines TRBV7-9 with TRBJ2-7; D remains unclear. The CDR3 runs 11 residues. V was clipped by 2 bases and J by 3 bases, with 2 bases between them. The germline V gene has CDR1 SEHNR and CDR2 FQNEAQ (reference sequence). This CDR3 reads CASSLYYEQYF. Here the CDR3 DNA reads TGTGCCAGCAGCTTATACTACGAGCAGTACTTC. Complete variable domain (other parts from reference TRBV7-9 and TRBJ2-7): DTGVSQNPRHKITKRGQNVTFRCDPISEHNRLYWYRQTLGQGPEFLTYFQNEAQLEKSRLLSDRFSAERPKGSFSTLEIQRTEQGDSAMYLCASSLYYEQYFGPGTRLTVT.

V and J are TRBV6-5 and TRBJ2-5; perhaps TRBD1 as D (6 bases). Germline V CDR1 and CDR2: MNHEY, SVGAGI. This CDR3 has 13 amino acids. Trimming removed 6 bases from V and 5 bases from J, with 13 bases in between. CDR3 region: CASSNSRGETQYF. The CDR3 DNA is TGTGCCAGCAGCAACTCTAGGGGGGAGACCCAGTACTTC.

This CDR3 is CATLSPGQGDYGYTF. CDR3 DNA sequence: TGTGCCACCCTTTCCCCGGGACAGGGGGACTATGGCTACACCTTC. This sequence joins TRBV18 and TRBJ1-2; 11 nucleotides match TRBD1. Germline lookup yields CDR1 KGHSH and CDR2 LQKENI. V was clipped by 10 bases and J by 3 bases; unmatched bases: 10. The CDR3 loop spans 15 amino acids. Complete variable domain (other parts from reference TRBV18 and TRBJ1-2): NAGVMQNPRHLVRRRGQEARLRCSPMKGHSHVYWYRQLPEEGLKFMVYLQKENIIDESGMPKERFSAEFPKEGPSILRIQQVVRGDSAAYFCATLSPGQGDYGYTFGSGTRLTVV.

The genes are TRBV6-6 and TRBJ2-5; tentative D call: TRBD2 (5 bases). The CDR3 contains 15 residues. V lost 0 bases to trimming and J lost 2 bases, with 10 bases between them. Germline values: CDR1 MNHNY, CDR2 SVGAGI (reference sequence). The CDR3 here is CASSYSRGEQETQYF. In DNA, the CDR3 is TGTGCCAGCAGTTACTCACGGGGTGAGCAAGAGACCCAGTACTTC.

The gene calls are TRBV19 and TRBJ1-2; 12 nucleotides align to TRBD1. The CDR3 runs to 15 residues. From germline, CDR1 is LNHDA and CDR2 SQIVND (reference sequence). V gave up 5 bases and J gave up 4 bases; unmatched junction bases: 5. The chain's CDR3 is CASSYPGQGAYGYTF. For the CDR3, the DNA is TGTGCCAGTAGTTATCCGGGACAGGGGGCCTATGGCTACACCTTC.

CDR3 amino acids: CASSRDRGPGNTIYF. Written as DNA, the CDR3 is TGTGCCAGCAGCCGGGACAGGGGGCCTGGAAACACCATATATTTT. The chain carries TRBV14 and TRBJ1-3; 12 nucleotides match TRBD1. The CDR3 spans 15 residues. The ends lost 4 bases at V and 2 bases at J; junction bases unmatched: 0. Germline V lookup: CDR1 SGHDN, CDR2 FVKESK.

The chain uses TRBV24-1 and TRBJ2-5, with unresolved D. The CDR3 loop spans 14 amino acids. Germline lookup yields CDR1 KGHDR and CDR2 SFDVKD. V was clipped by 6 bases and J by 0 bases, with 10 bases between them. This CDR3 is CATSSMEYQETQYF. CDR3 DNA sequence: TGTGCCACCAGTTCGATGGAGTACCAAGAGACCCAGTACTTC.

This clone appeared a few times. The chain is built from TRBV14 and TRBJ1-2; D unclear. Germline V CDR1 and CDR2: SGHDN, FVKESK. Trimming cost V 0 bases and J 4 bases, with 6 bases left between them. The CDR3 is 13 residues long. The CDR3 protein is CASSQEEGYGYTF. The CDR3 coding sequence is TGTGCCAGCAGCCAAGAGGAGGGCTATGGCTACACCTTC.

The chain uses TRBV4-1 and TRBJ2-7, with 9 bases lining up with TRBD1. Germline-derived CDR1 and CDR2 are MGHRA and YSYEKL. This CDR3 is built from 14 residues. Trimming at V came to 4 bases and at J to 3 bases, leaving 4 bases not matched to a gene. This CDR3 is CASSPPGQGYEQYF. The CDR3 DNA sequence: TGCGCCAGCAGCCCACCGGGACAGGGCTACGAGCAGTACTTC.